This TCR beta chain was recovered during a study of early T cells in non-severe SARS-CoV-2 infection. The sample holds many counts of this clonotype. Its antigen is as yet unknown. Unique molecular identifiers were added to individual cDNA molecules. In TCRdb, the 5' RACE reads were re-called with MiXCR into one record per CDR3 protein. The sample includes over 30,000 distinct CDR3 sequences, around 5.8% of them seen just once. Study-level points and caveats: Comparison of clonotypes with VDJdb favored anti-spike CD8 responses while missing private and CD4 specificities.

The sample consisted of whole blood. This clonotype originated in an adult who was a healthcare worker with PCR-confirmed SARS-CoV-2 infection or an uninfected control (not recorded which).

CDR3 sequence (DNA): TGTGCCAGCAGCTTAGTCGGGGGACGAGGCTACACCTTC. It translates to CASSLVGGRGYTF. The V gene is TRBV7-8, the J gene TRBJ1-2; D is perhaps TRBD1 (5 bases). V lost 1 base and J lost 8, with 11 bases in between. Germline V gene sequence: CDR1 SGHVS, CDR2 FQNEAQ. The CDR3 is made up of 13 amino acids. Based on the CDR3 plus reference TRBV7-8 and TRBJ1-2, the full variable domain is GAGVSQSPRYKVAKRGQDVALRCDPISGHVSLFWYQQALGQGPEFLTYFQNEAQLDKSGLPSDRFFAERPEGSVSTLKIQRTQQEDSAVYLCASSLVGGRGYTFGSGTRLTVV.